This T cell receptor (beta chain) is from a study of blood T cell repertoires in COVID-19. Overall study context: Samples representing acute and convalescent COVID-19 were sourced from the United States, Italy and Spain. T cells, B-cell-depleted T cells, or PBMCs supplied cDNA or gDNA.

The V gene lost 2 bases and the J gene lost 3 bases, with 16 bases spanning the gap. The V gene's germline CDR1 is KGHSH and CDR2 LQKENI. The CDR3 is 17 residues long. Profiled with immunoSEQ multiplex PCR; TCRdb holds only in-frame clones, not every one. The data hold about 300,000 clones, with around nine tenths observed a single time. In terms of age and location, participants ranged from about 18 to 89 years and lived in about 25 US areas. Each exposed participant met a COVID-19 case in the 2 weeks preceding study entry. Input material: PBMCs or T cells enriched from blood (not recorded which). This chain joins TRBV18 and TRBJ1-4; D uncertain. This clonotype was sampled from a woman aged 50 to 65 who had been exposed to COVID-19. As DNA, the CDR3 is TGTGCCAGCTCACCATATAGCCCCCGAAGTGCTAATGAAAAACTGTTTTTT. It specifies CASSPYSPRSANEKLFF.